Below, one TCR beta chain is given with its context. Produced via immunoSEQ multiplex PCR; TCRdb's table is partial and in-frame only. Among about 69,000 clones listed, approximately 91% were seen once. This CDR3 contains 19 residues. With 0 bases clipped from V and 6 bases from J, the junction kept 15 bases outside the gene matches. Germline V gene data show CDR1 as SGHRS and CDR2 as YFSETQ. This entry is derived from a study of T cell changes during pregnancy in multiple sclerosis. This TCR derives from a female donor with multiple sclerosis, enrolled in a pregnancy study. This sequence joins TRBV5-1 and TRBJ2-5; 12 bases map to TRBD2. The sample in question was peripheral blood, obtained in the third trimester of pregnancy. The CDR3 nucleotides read TGCGCCAGCAGCTTGGCGGGCTACACTAGCGGGGGGACTACGAAGACCCAGTACTTC. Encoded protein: CASSLAGYTSGGTTKTQYF.